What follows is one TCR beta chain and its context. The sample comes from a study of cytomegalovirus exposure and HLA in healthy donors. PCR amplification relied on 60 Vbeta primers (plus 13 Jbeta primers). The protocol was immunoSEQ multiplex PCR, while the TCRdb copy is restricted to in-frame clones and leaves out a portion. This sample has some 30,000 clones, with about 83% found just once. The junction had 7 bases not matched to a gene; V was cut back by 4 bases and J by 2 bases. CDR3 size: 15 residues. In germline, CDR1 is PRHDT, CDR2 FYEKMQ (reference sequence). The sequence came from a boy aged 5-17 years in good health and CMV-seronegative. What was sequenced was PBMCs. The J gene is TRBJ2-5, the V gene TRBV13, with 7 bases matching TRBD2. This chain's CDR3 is CASSSREDGQETQYF. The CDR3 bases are TGTGCCAGCAGCTCCCGGGAGGACGGTCAAGAGACCCAGTACTTC. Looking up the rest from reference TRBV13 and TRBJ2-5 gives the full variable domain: AAGVIQSPRHLIKEKRETATLKCYPIPRHDTVYWYQQGPGQDPQFLISFYEKMQSDKGSIPDRFSAQQFSDYHSELNMSSLELGDSALYFCASSSREDGQETQYFGPGTRLLVL.